Presented here are 29 T cell receptor beta chains from one specimen sequenced in a study of persistence of HIV-infected CD4 T cells. No antigen has been identified for these receptors. Cells were stimulated with CMV-infected fibroblast lysates at around 9.1 ug/mL. Sorted nonresponding memory CD4+ T cells were CD40L-negative, CD69-negative, CD45RO-high. The immunoSEQ assay was version 4, run in survey mode. Generated by immunoSEQ multiplex PCR, the TCRdb table keeps only in-frame clones and is missing some. The sample lists under 40,000 clones, over 80% occurring once. Sequencing used CD4+ T cells sorted from PBMCs after approximately 19-hour stimulation, obtained from a patient who received antiretroviral therapy. These receptor sequences come from an adult woman with HIV who was CMV-seropositive.

This clone has just one count. CDR3 DNA sequence: TGTGCCAGCGGGGAACAGGGGTCCTACGAGCAGTACTTC. It translates to CASGEQGSYEQYF. This rearrangement joins TRBV6-5 to TRBJ2-7; 7 bases line up with TRBD1. The CDR3 runs to 13 residues. Unmatched junction bases numbered 5, after V lost 8 bases and J lost 1 base. The germline gives CDR1 MNHEY, CDR2 SVGAGI.

V usage is TRBV7-4 and J usage is TRBJ2-7; D uncertain. CDR1 SGHVT and CDR2 SQSDAQ come from the germline V gene. V shed 2 bases and J shed 2 bases, with 16 bases lying between them. There are 16 residues in the CDR3. The DNA for the CDR3 is TGTGCCAGCAGCTTAACAAATATGGGTCCGACCTACGAGCAGTACTTC. Translation: CASSLTNMGPTYEQYF.

The CDR3 nucleotides are TGTGCCAGCAACCGGAACGGGGGTCTAAGGACTGAAGCTTTCTTT. Translating gives CASNRNGGLRTEAFF. This rearrangement joins TRBV27 to TRBJ1-1; D is possibly TRBD1 (5 bases). Germline-derived CDR1 and CDR2 are MNHEY and SMNVEV (reference sequence). V lost 7 bases, J lost 5 bases, and 20 bases lay in between. This CDR3 region has 15 residues.

The V gene is TRBV30, the J gene TRBJ2-2; D is ambiguous. The CDR3 is made up of 14 amino acids. V lost 4 bases and J lost 9, with 18 bases in between. Germline V gene data show CDR1 as GTSNPN and CDR2 as SVGIG (reference sequence). The CDR3 loop reads CAWMVEQPTRELFF. The CDR3 coding sequence is TGTGCCTGGATGGTCGAACAGCCGACGAGGGAGCTGTTTTTT. Full variable domain (remainder filled in from reference TRBV30 and TRBJ2-2): SQTIHQWPATLVQPVGSPLSLECTVEGTSNPNLYWYRQAAGRGLQLLFYSVGIGQISSEVPQNLSASRPQDRQFILSSKKLLLSDSGFYLCAWMVEQPTRELFFGEGSRLTVL.

The chain couples TRBV14 to TRBJ1-1; maybe TRBD1 (6 bases). The CDR3 sequence is 13 residues long. V lost 4 bases, J lost 4 bases, and 10 bases lay in between. Germline CDR1 and CDR2: SGHDN and FVKESK. The DNA of the CDR3 is TGTGCCAGCAGCCGACAGGTTTTCACTGAAGCTTTCTTT. It codes for CASSRQVFTEAFF.

This sequence joins TRBV18 and TRBJ2-1; possible D gene TRBD2, 6 bases. The ends were cut back, 0 bases at V and 7 bases at J, with 16 bases in the middle. This CDR3 spans 16 amino acids. From germline, CDR1 is KGHSH and CDR2 LQKENI. The DNA of the CDR3 is TGTGCCAGCTCACCACCCACAGAGGGAGGTTTGAATGAGCAGTTCTTC. It codes for CASSPPTEGGLNEQFF.

This chain links TRBV2 with TRBJ1-1; no firm D call. V was clipped by 3 bases and J by 6 bases, with 11 bases between them. The CDR3 consists of 13 residues. Germline V CDR1 and CDR2: SNHLY, FYNNEI. The CDR3 DNA reads TGTGCCAGCAGTGAGAGGGAGGGTTCTGAAGCTTTCTTT. Its translation: CASSEREGSEAFF.

This CDR3 reads CASYKGGASSDIQYF. The CDR3 DNA follows: TGTGCCAGCTACAAGGGAGGGGCTAGCAGTGACATTCAGTACTTC. The V call is TRBV6-5, the J call TRBJ2-4; 7 nucleotides line up with TRBD2. The CDR3 loop spans 15 amino acids. Looked up from germline, CDR1 is MNHEY and CDR2 is SVGAGI. With 8 bases clipped from V and 8 bases from J, the junction kept 15 bases outside the gene matches.

The chain recombines TRBV25-1 with TRBJ2-4, with TRBD2 as a possible D gene (7 bases). The V gene's germline CDR1 is MGHDK and CDR2 SYGVNS. The V end lost 7 bases, the J end lost 5 bases, and 12 bases lay between the germline ends. The CDR3 is 13 residues long. CDR3 protein: CASMRGGENIQYF. As DNA, the CDR3 is TGTGCCAGCATGAGGGGGGGGGAAAACATTCAGTACTTC.

The V call is TRBV7-8, the J call TRBJ2-1; TRBD2 is a possible D gene (6 bases). Germline values: CDR1 SGHVS, CDR2 FQNEAQ. The CDR3 totals 14 residues. The V and J ends lost 4 bases and 7 bases respectively, with 14 bases between them. CDR3 sequence: CASSSYRLGNEQFF. Here the CDR3 DNA reads TGTGCCAGCAGCTCCTACAGACTAGGGAATGAGCAGTTCTTC.

The gene calls are TRBV19 and TRBJ1-5; 7 positions match TRBD1. The CDR3 is 14 amino acids. Losses at the gene ends were 7 bases for V and 5 bases for J; bases not matched to a gene: 8. The germline V gene encodes CDR1 LNHDA and CDR2 SQIVND (reference sequence). CDR3 sequence: CASTGQADHQPQHF. The CDR3 DNA is TGTGCCAGTACAGGACAGGCGGATCATCAGCCCCAGCATTTT.

This clone came up a few times. The gene calls are TRBV6-7 and TRBJ1-2, with a possible D match to TRBD1 (6 bases). TRBV6-7 is reported as an ORF; its role is uncertain. This CDR3 has 15 residues. V was shortened by 5 bases and J by 2 bases, with 15 bases between the two germline ends. CDR3 residues: CASSPRGGANYGYTF. CDR3 sequence (DNA): TGTGCCAGCAGTCCCCGGGGGGGGGCCAACTATGGCTACACCTTC.

This chain connects TRBV6-5 to TRBJ1-3, with D unresolved. Trimming cost V 5 bases and J 0 bases, with 8 bases left between them. CDR1 and CDR2 (germline): MNHEY, SVGAGI. The CDR3 extends over 14 amino acids. DNA of the CDR3: TGTGCCAGCAGTACAGACTACTCTGGAAACACCATATATTTT. It translates to CASSTDYSGNTIYF.

The chain joins TRBV10-3 to TRBJ1-1; D may be TRBD1 (5 bases). Between the trimmed V and J ends, which lost 2 bases and 4 bases, there was a span of 20 bases. Germline values: CDR1 ENHRY, CDR2 SYGVKD. The CDR3 totals 17 residues. This CDR3 is CAISEGWGRAPSTEAFF. The DNA for the CDR3 is TGTGCCATCAGTGAGGGATGGGGCAGGGCCCCGAGCACTGAAGCTTTCTTT.

The V and J genes are TRBV19 and TRBJ1-2, with 8 nucleotides matching TRBD1. Germline CDR1 is LNHDA and CDR2 is SQIVND (reference sequence). V was clipped by 5 bases and J by 3 bases; unmatched bases: 2. The CDR3 spans 13 residues. The CDR3 reads CASSPTGDYGYTF. For the CDR3, the DNA is TGTGCCAGTAGTCCGACAGGGGACTATGGCTACACCTTC. Full variable domain (rest looked up from reference TRBV19 and TRBJ1-2): DGGITQSPKYLFRKEGQNVTLSCEQNLNHDAMYWYRQDPGQGLRLIYYSQIVNDFQKGDIAEGYSVSREKKESFPLTVTSAQKNPTAFYLCASSPTGDYGYTFGSGTRLTVV.

The rearrangement links TRBV6-6 to TRBJ2-3; D is undetermined. Trimming left V 4 bases short and J 2 bases short, with 4 bases between. CDR3 length: 12 residues. CDR1 is MNHNY, CDR2 SVGAGI, per germline (reference sequence). The CDR3 DNA follows: TGTGCCAGCAGTTCCTCCACAGATACGCAGTATTTT. Its translation: CASSSSTDTQYF.

V is TRBV25-1 and J is TRBJ1-6; 9 nucleotides match TRBD1. The CDR3 has 17 residues. CDR1 is MGHDK and CDR2 is SYGVNS in the germline V gene. J was trimmed by 5 bases and V by 7 bases; bases with no gene match: 12. The CDR3 DNA reads TGTGCCAGCACCGCTGCCCCGGGACAGGGTGATAATTCACCCCTCCACTTT. Encoded protein: CASTAAPGQGDNSPLHF.

The count of this clone is one. The rearrangement joins TRBV2 to TRBJ2-7; 12 bases are a match to TRBD2. Germline V gene sequence: CDR1 SNHLY, CDR2 FYNNEI. Trimming took 6 bases from V and 2 from J; bases not matched to a gene: 5. The CDR3 spans 15 residues. The CDR3 reads CASRLTSGGTYEQYF. CDR3 sequence (DNA): TGTGCCAGCAGGTTGACTAGCGGGGGAACCTACGAGCAGTACTTC. Combining the CDR3 with reference TRBV2 and TRBJ2-7 gives the whole variable domain EPEVTQTPSHQVTQMGQEVILRCVPISNHLYFYWYRQILGQKVEFLVSFYNNEISEKSEIFDDQFSVERPDGSNFTLKIRSTKLEDSAMYFCASRLTSGGTYEQYFGPGTRLTVT.

The chain links TRBV5-1 to TRBJ1-1, with D perhaps TRBD1 (6 bases). The CDR3 sequence is 15 residues long. V gave up 0 bases and J gave up 0 bases, with 9 bases separating them. The germline V gene has CDR1 SGHRS and CDR2 YFSETQ. The DNA of the CDR3 is TGCGCCAGCAGCTTGGCGGGACAATTGAACACTGAAGCTTTCTTT. Translated, it gives CASSLAGQLNTEAFF.

This chain connects TRBV28 to TRBJ1-5, with D unresolved. The germline V gene encodes CDR1 MDHEN and CDR2 SYDVKM. Trimming left V 4 bases short and J 5 bases short, with 9 bases between. The CDR3 has 13 residues. CDR3 nucleotide sequence: TGTGCCAGCAGTTATGGCCCATATCAGCCCCAGCATTTT. Its protein is CASSYGPYQPQHF.

The J gene is TRBJ2-2, the V gene TRBV6-6; possible D gene TRBD1, 6 bases. The CDR3 length is 17 residues. CDR1 and CDR2 (germline): MNHNY, SVGAGI (reference sequence). V lost 5 bases to trimming and J lost 8 bases, with 24 bases between them. In DNA, the CDR3 is TGTGCCAGCAGTCCACCTAGGGGGTCACCTAAGCGAGGGGAGCTGTTTTTT. It codes for CASSPPRGSPKRGELFF.

V is TRBV10-1 and J is TRBJ2-2; D remains unclear. CDR1 is WNHNN and CDR2 is SYGVQD in the germline V gene (reference sequence). V was shortened by 6 bases and J by 6 bases, with 14 bases between the two germline ends. The CDR3 length is 14 residues. The chain's CDR3 is CASSSLSGAGELFF. DNA of the CDR3: TGCGCCAGCAGCTCCCTAAGTGGGGCCGGGGAGCTGTTTTTT.

V and J are TRBV18 and TRBJ1-1, with a possible D match to TRBD1 (5 bases). Trimming removed 3 bases from V and 3 bases from J, with 17 bases in between. The germline V gene encodes CDR1 KGHSH and CDR2 LQKENI. The CDR3 runs to 16 residues. The CDR3 loop reads CASSPQTWGGDTEAFF. CDR3 in DNA: TGTGCCAGCTCACCGCAGACATGGGGGGGGGACACTGAAGCTTTCTTT. Full variable domain (missing parts from reference TRBV18 and TRBJ1-1): NAGVMQNPRHLVRRRGQEARLRCSPMKGHSHVYWYRQLPEEGLKFMVYLQKENIIDESGMPKERFSAEFPKEGPSILRIQQVVRGDSAAYFCASSPQTWGGDTEAFFGQGTRLTVV.

V usage is TRBV3-1 (or the pseudogene TRBV3-2) and J usage is TRBJ2-1, with D uncertain. Germline CDR1 is LGHDT and CDR2 is YNNKEL (reference sequence). V was cut by 4 bases and J by 10 bases, with 14 bases left in between. This CDR3 spans 13 amino acids. The CDR3 DNA reads as TGTGCCAGCAGCCTTCGGGCTCCAAGAGAGCAGTTCTTC. Amino acids: CASSLRAPREQFF.

V gene TRBV11-3 combines with J gene TRBJ1-5; 11 positions agree with TRBD1. The junction had 12 bases not matched to a gene; V was cut back by 1 base and J by 4 bases. The CDR3 is 19 amino acids. CDR1 and CDR2 (germline): SGHNT, YENEEA. The CDR3, as DNA: TGTGCCAGCAGCTTAGGGGTGGGGGACAGGGGGTTTGGAAATCAGCCCCAGCATTTT. As protein: CASSLGVGDRGFGNQPQHF.

The chain carries TRBV20-1 and TRBJ1-3; D unclear. Germline CDR1 DFQATT, CDR2 SNEGSKA (reference sequence). The CDR3 is 11 amino acids. V lost 3 bases, J lost 4 bases, and 4 bases lay in between. CDR3 amino acids: CSARSGNTIYF. CDR3 DNA: TGCAGTGCTAGGAGCGGAAACACCATATATTTT.

The chain uses TRBV5-6 and TRBJ2-2; D is undetermined. From germline, CDR1 is SGHDT and CDR2 YYEEEE. CDR3 size: 14 residues. With 3 bases removed from V and 6 bases from J, the gap between germline ends came to 12 bases. Here the CDR3 reads CASSSGQWSGELFF. The CDR3 nucleotides are TGTGCCAGCAGCTCGGGCCAGTGGTCCGGGGAGCTGTTTTTT.

This clone was picked up one time. V is TRBV6-5 and J is TRBJ1-5; D not resolved. V gave up 0 bases and J gave up 4 bases, with 10 bases separating them. This CDR3 has 15 amino acids. The germline V gene encodes CDR1 MNHEY and CDR2 SVGAGI. The CDR3 DNA reads as TGTGCCAGCAGTTACTCGAGAAACGGAAATCAGCCCCAGCATTTT. Its protein is CASSYSRNGNQPQHF.

The CDR3 loop is CASGNTEAFF. The CDR3 bases are TGTGCCAGCGGTAACACTGAAGCTTTCTTT. The rearrangement uses TRBV21-1 and TRBJ1-1. TRBV21-1 is tagged as a pseudogene. The CDR3 sequence is 10 residues long.